This T cell receptor (beta chain) was identified during a study of beta chain features in type 1 diabetes (dated by TCRdb to the late 2010s). Study-level background: No differences in mean age, gender distribution, total cell number or subset yield were found between patients and healthy donors. The study compared the TCRB repertoires of sorted circulating CD4+ T cell subsets in recently diagnosed type 1 diabetes patients with those in matched healthy donors. Across all samples, about 110 million sorted cells were examined, and cell number per subset correlated strongly with RNA yield. Regulatory and stem cell-like memory subsets were isolated from only 8 patients and roughly 8 healthy donors, whereas naive and central memory subsets came from all 28 donors.

The entire isolated RNA was reverse transcribed using the High Capacity cDNA Reverse Transcription Kit, and thus expressed TCRB transcripts were sequenced. Naive, central memory and regulatory T cell samples underwent deep immunoSEQ sequencing, averaging about 3.57 million total reads per sample. After sorted cells were lysed in RLT buffer, RNA was extracted with DNase-treated RNeasy Micro or Mini kits, with the choice depending on cell number. To prevent cross-contamination, every cell subset was processed on its own, while patient and healthy donor samples were processed together. The immunoSEQ multiplex PCR was used to amplify TCRB sequences from cDNA, yielding 87-bp fragments that span the CDR3 region. Sequencing of the amplicons was done on the Illumina HiSeq platform. In the original analysis: PCR bias was corrected computationally using synthetic template baselines, and reads within Hamming distance 2 were collapsed, with unmergeable singletons discarded. Reads were aligned against IMGT so that V, D and J genes, CDR3 length and insertions or deletions at six rearrangement sites could be assigned. Within each subset, clonotype counts were normalized to sorted cell number, and only after that were true diversity and Gini coefficients computed with the tcR R package. Repertoire sharing was quantified using the overlap coefficient calculated on TCRB nucleotide sequences. Out-of-frame TCRB sequences from naive cells were analyzed as a proxy for the pre-selection repertoire. TCRdb carries this immuneACCESS record with in-frame sequences only. Its versions omit some clonotypes, under half of them owing to an unresolved V gene in the studies checked, with the rest unexplained. The V and J calls and the clone size are those of that table, but D and trimming were determined from the DNA. This sample is represented by just over 600,000 clones; 15% of them were singletons. The top ten clonotypes cover approximately 0.093% of the sample.

This clone was counted only a few times. Its recognized antigen is unknown. One base away there is no much larger clone; base qualities are not given. The CDR3 runs 14 residues from the cysteine to the phenylalanine. Just CDR3 DNA is preserved here, 42 bases in frame from base 1. Taken from the germline V gene, the CDR1 and CDR2 loops are SGHRS and YFSETQ. V is trimmed back by 1 base and J by 4 bases, and the junction contains 2 bases that no gene match accounts for. From each donor, a single peripheral blood sample of about 100 mL on average was drawn into heparinised tubes. A BD FACSAria II was used to sort naive, central memory, regulatory and stem cell-like memory CD4+ T cells with a panel that included CD45RO, CCR7, CD25, CD127, CD95 and CD27. A purity above 98% was achieved for all sorted populations. PBMCs were isolated immediately by Lymphoprep density gradient centrifugation and stained directly without culture. To minimize batch effects, samples were stained and sorted in pairs, one healthy donor with one patient per experiment.

What the research found in general, with its limitations: A moderate but significant shortening of TCRB CDR3 length was observed in type 1 diabetes patients in all four CD4+ subsets. Because the HLA sub-analyses included only small numbers of individuals, any influence of HLA type on TCRB rearrangement was left unresolved. Fewer insertions and more nucleotide deletions at VDJ recombination sites were observed in patients with type 1 diabetes, implying thymic rearrangement abnormalities. Shorter templates might be favored by PCR, yet because patient and control samples were amplified and corrected together, any such skew would affect both groups equally. Because cDNA was sequenced instead of genomic DNA, highly expressing activated cells could be over-represented, though the groups showed no difference in activation or CD3 levels. The naive, central memory and regulatory TCRB repertoires appeared to resemble one another more closely among patients than among healthy donors.

Rearrangement joined TRBV5-1 to TRBJ2-3; TRBD1 fits 8 bases in the junction. Sequencing used naive CD4+ T cells from blood. The sample's cell subset or site label, in plain terms: true naive CD4+ T cells. The source of this sequence is a man aged 18 to 30 in good health. This receptor carries the CDR3 CASSLQGAADTQYF. The nucleotide sequence reads TGCGCCAGCAGCTTGCAGGGGGCTGCAGATACGCAGTATTTT.